These T cell receptor beta chains were read from a single sample in a study of tumor-infiltrating lymphocytes in oesophageal squamous cell carcinoma. TCRdb passed the PCR reads through MiXCR, listing each CDR3 protein once. Among about 21,000 distinct CDR3 sequences listed, more than 30% were seen once. Sequencing input: esophageal tumor tissue. The receptors were sampled from a male donor with esophageal squamous cell carcinoma. Each CDR3 is given with its conserved first and last residue. A D gene is named only where the DNA matches it firmly. Clone size appears in some rows only: once, few, many, or a class for an expanded clone.

d_gene	v_gene	j_gene	abundance	CDR3nt	CDR3aa
TRBD2	TRBV7-2	TRBJ2-3	few	TGTGCCAGCAGCTCACCTAGCGGGAGGGCCCTAGATACGCAGTATTTT	CASSSPSGRALDTQYF
.	TRBV7-2	TRBJ2-7	.	TGTGCCAGCAGCTCTGGACTCGGCTACTACGAGCAGTACTTC	CASSSGLGYYEQYF
.	TRBV6-6	TRBJ2-3	many	TGTGCCAGCAGTTACACGGGTGAGCGGGCGCAGTATTTT	CASSYTGERAQYF
.	TRBV7-8	TRBJ1-1	many	TGTGCCAGCAGTTACGGGAGGGGGACTGAAGCTTTCTTT	CASSYGRGTEAFF
TRBD1	TRBV5-6	TRBJ1-2	.	TGTGCCAGCAGGTTAGGACAGGGGAGAGACTATGGCTACACCTTC	CASRLGQGRDYGYTF
TRBD2	TRBV5-1	TRBJ2-7	.	TGCGCCAGCAGCCAGAGCGGGAGTGTATACGAGCAGTACTTC	CASSQSGSVYEQYF
.	TRBV5-6	TRBJ1-4	many	TGTGCCAGCAGCTTGGAAGAAGCAACTAATGAAAAACTGTTTTTT	CASSLEEATNEKLFF
TRBD2	TRBV6-1	TRBJ2-5	few	TGTGCCAGCAGTGCGACTAGCGGGAGTGGACAAGAGACCCAGTACTTC	CASSATSGSGQETQYF
TRBD2	TRBV24-1	TRBJ2-2	many	TGTGCCACCAGTGAAAGGGGACTAGCGGGTAACACCGGGGAGCTGTTTTTT	CATSERGLAGNTGELFF
.	TRBV10-3	TRBJ1-5	.	TGTGCCATCAGTTCCCCTTCCGCGAAGGCGGACCAGCCCCAGCATTTT	CAISSPSAKADQPQHF
.	TRBV7-6	TRBJ2-3	.	TGTGCCAGCAGCTTAGACCTAACAGATACGCAGTATTTT	CASSLDLTDTQYF
TRBD1	TRBV12-3/TRBV12-4	TRBJ1-1	many	TGTGCCAGCAGTCCCGGGACAGGGTTTAAGAGTGAAGCTTTCTTT	CASSPGTGFKSEAFF
.	TRBV28	TRBJ1-2	many	TGTGCCAGCAGTTTAGCTTCACCCCTCCACTTC	CASSLASPLHF
.	TRBV5-6	TRBJ1-1	few	TGTGCCAGCAGCTCGGTTGTCAAGTCTACGTGGGGGGCTGAAGCTTTCTTT	CASSSVVKSTWGAEAFF
TRBD1	TRBV6-6	TRBJ1-4	many	TGTGCCAGCAGTTACTCGGGAAACGCAGGGGGAGGTGAAAAACTGTTTTTT	CASSYSGNAGGGEKLFF
.	TRBV9	TRBJ2-1	.	TGTGCCAGCAGCGTAGGGGGGGTGGCAGAGCAGTTCTTC	CASSVGGVAEQFF
TRBD2	TRBV3-1	TRBJ2-7	few	TGTGCCAGCAGCCAAGTAGGGTCGTCTAGCGGTTACGAGCAGTACTTC	CASSQVGSSSGYEQYF
.	TRBV12-3/TRBV12-4	TRBJ2-7	many	TGTGCCAGCAGTCTCCGAGTCTCCTACGAGCAGTACTTC	CASSLRVSYEQYF
.	TRBV7-2	TRBJ2-5	.	TGTGCCAGCAGCTTACAAGAGACCCAGTACTTC	CASSLQETQYF
TRBD1	TRBV5-1	TRBJ2-1	.	TGCGCCAGCAGCTGGACAGGGTCGAATGAGCAGTTCTTC	CASSWTGSNEQFF
TRBD2	TRBV6-9	TRBJ2-5	once	TGTGCCAGCAGTACACTAGCGGTGGAGACCCAGTACTTC	CASSTLAVETQYF
.	TRBV7-9	TRBJ2-1	medium-sized	TGTGCCAGCAAAAGCCATGAGCAGTTCTTC	CASKSHEQFF
.	TRBV7-2	TRBJ2-7	.	TGTGCCAGCAGTCTCCACTACGAGCAGTACTTC	CASSLHYEQYF
.	TRBV7-6	TRBJ2-3	once	TGTGCCAGCAGCCGACTGGAAGATACGCAGTATTTT	CASSRLEDTQYF
.	TRBV15	TRBJ2-3	.	TGTGCCACCAGCGGCGGGCCCCATGAAGATACGCAGTATTTT	CATSGGPHEDTQYF
.	TRBV19	TRBJ1-1	few	TGTGCCAGTAGTTATTCGGAGACAGCGAACACTGAAGCTTTCTTT	CASSYSETANTEAFF
TRBD2	TRBV7-2	TRBJ2-7	.	TGTGCCAGCAGCTTAAAGGGTGGGGCTAGCGGGGCATACTCCTACGAGCAGTACTTC	CASSLKGGASGAYSYEQYF
TRBD2	TRBV29-1	TRBJ2-1	.	TGCAGCGTTGTACTGGGTCTAGCGGACAATGAGCAGTTCTTC	CSVVLGLADNEQFF